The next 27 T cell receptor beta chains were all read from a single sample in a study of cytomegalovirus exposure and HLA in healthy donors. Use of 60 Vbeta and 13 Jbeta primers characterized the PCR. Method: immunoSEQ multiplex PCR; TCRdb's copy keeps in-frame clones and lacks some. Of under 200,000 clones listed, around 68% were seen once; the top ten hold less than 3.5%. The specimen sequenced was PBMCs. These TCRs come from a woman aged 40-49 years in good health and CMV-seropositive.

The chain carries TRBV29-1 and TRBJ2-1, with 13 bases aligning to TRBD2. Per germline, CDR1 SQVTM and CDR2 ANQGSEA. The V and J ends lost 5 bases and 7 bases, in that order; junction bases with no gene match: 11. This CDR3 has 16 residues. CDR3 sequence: CSVPTSGRPMGNEQFF. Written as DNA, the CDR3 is TGCAGCGTTCCGACTAGCGGGAGGCCCATGGGGAATGAGCAGTTCTTC.

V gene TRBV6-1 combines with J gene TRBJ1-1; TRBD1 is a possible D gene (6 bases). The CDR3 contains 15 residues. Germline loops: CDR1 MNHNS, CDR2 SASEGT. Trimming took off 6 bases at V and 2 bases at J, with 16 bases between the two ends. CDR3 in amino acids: CASSRNRVVNTEAFF. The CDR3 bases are TGTGCCAGCAGCCGAAACAGGGTGGTAAACACTGAAGCTTTCTTT.

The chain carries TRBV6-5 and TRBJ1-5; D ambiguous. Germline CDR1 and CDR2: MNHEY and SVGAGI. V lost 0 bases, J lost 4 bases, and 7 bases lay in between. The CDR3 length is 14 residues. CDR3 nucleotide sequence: TGTGCCAGCAGTTACTCGATCCGGAATCAGCCCCAGCATTTT. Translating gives CASSYSIRNQPQHF.

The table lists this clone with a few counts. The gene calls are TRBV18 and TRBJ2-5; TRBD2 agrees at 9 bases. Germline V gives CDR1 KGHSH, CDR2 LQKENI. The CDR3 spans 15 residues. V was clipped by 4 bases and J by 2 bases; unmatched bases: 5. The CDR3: CASSRSGRGQETQYF. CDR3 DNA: TGTGCCAGCTCACGTAGCGGGAGAGGGCAAGAGACCCAGTACTTC.

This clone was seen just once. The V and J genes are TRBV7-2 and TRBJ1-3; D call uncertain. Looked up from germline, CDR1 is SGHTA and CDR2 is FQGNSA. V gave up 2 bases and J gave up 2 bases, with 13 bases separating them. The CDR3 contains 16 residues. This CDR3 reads CASSLSAPGAGNTIYF. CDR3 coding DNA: TGTGCCAGCAGCTTATCGGCCCCGGGAGCTGGAAACACCATATATTTT.

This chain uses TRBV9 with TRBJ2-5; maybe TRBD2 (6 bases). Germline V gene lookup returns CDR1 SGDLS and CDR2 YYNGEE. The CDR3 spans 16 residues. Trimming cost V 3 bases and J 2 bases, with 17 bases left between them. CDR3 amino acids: CASSAASVIRQETQYF. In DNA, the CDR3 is TGTGCCAGCAGCGCGGCTAGCGTGATCCGTCAAGAGACCCAGTACTTC.

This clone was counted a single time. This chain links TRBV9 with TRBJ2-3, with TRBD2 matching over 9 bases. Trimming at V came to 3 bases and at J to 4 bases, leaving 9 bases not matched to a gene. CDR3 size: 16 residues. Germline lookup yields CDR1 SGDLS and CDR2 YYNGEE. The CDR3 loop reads CASSAYSGSQADTQYF. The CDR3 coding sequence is TGTGCCAGCAGCGCGTATAGCGGGAGTCAAGCAGATACGCAGTATTTT.

In DNA form, the CDR3 reads TGTGCCAGCAGCTTGGTCGGCAGGGACATGAACACTGAAGCTTTCTTT. Translated, it gives CASSLVGRDMNTEAFF. The chain recombines TRBV5-6 with TRBJ1-1; weak D call: TRBD1 (6 bases). Trimming pared 0 bases from V and 0 bases from J, leaving 12 bases between. Germline values: CDR1 SGHDT, CDR2 YYEEEE. This CDR3 spans 16 amino acids. The whole variable domain, remainder taken from reference TRBV5-6 and TRBJ1-1, is DAGVTQSPTHLIKTRGQQVTLRCSPKSGHDTVSWYQQALGQGPQFIFQYYEEEERQRGNFPDRFSGHQFPNYSSELNVNALLLGDSALYLCASSLVGRDMNTEAFFGQGTRLTVV.

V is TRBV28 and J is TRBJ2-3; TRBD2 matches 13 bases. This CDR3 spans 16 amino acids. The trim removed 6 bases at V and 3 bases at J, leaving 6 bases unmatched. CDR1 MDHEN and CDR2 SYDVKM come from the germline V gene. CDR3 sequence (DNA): TGTGCCAGCAGCGTAGGGACTAGCGGGATGACAGATACGCAGTATTTT. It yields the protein CASSVGTSGMTDTQYF.

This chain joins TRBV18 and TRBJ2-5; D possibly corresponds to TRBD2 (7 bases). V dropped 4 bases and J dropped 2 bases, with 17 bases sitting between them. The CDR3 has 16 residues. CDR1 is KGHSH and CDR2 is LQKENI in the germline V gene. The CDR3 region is CASSRNAGAGQETQYF. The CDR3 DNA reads TGTGCCAGCTCACGGAATGCGGGGGCGGGACAAGAGACCCAGTACTTC.

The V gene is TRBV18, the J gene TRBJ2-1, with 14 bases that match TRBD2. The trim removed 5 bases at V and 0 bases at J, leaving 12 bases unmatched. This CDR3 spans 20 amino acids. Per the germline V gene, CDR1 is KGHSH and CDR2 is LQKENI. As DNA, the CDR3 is TGTGCCAGCTCAGGACTAGCGGGGGGAAAAACCGTAAGCTCCTACAATGAGCAGTTCTTC. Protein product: CASSGLAGGKTVSSYNEQFF.

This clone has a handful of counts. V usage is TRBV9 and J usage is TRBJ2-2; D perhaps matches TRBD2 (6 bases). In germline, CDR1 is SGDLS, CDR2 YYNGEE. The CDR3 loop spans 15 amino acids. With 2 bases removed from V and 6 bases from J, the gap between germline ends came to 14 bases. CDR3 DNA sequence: TGTGCCAGCAGCGTTTCGGGAGCTCTACCCGGGGAGCTGTTTTTT. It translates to CASSVSGALPGELFF.

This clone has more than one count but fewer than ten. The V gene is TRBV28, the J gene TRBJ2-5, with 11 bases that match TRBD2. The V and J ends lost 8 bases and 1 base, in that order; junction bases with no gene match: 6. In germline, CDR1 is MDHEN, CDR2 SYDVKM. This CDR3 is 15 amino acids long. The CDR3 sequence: CASSLAGGPQETQYF. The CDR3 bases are TGTGCCAGCTCCCTAGCGGGAGGTCCCCAAGAGACCCAGTACTTC.

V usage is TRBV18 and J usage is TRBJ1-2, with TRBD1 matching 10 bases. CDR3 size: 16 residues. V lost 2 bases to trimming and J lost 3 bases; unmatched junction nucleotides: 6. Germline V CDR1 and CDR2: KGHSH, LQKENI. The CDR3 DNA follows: TGTGCCAGCTCACCATTAGCGGGACAGGGGCACTATGGCTACACCTTC. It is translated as CASSPLAGQGHYGYTF.

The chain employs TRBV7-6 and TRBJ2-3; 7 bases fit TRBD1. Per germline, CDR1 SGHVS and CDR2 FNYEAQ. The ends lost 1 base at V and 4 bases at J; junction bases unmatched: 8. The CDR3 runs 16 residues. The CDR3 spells CASSLGPQGIADTQYF. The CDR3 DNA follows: TGTGCCAGCAGCTTAGGGCCACAGGGGATAGCAGATACGCAGTATTTT.

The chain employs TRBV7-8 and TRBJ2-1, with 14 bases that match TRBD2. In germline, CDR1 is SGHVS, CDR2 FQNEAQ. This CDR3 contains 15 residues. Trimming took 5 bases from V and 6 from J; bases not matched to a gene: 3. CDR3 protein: CASSAGLAGGNEQFF. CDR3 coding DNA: TGTGCCAGCAGCGCCGGACTAGCGGGGGGCAATGAGCAGTTCTTC. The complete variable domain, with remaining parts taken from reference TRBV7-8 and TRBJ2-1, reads GAGVSQSPRYKVAKRGQDVALRCDPISGHVSLFWYQQALGQGPEFLTYFQNEAQLDKSGLPSDRFFAERPEGSVSTLKIQRTQQEDSAVYLCASSAGLAGGNEQFFGPGTRLTVL.

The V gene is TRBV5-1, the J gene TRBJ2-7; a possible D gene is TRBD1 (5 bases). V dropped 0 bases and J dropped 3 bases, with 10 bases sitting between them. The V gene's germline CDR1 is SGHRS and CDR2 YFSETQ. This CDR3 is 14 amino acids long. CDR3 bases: TGCGCCAGCAGCTTGGGGACACCCAGCTACGAGCAGTACTTC. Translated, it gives CASSLGTPSYEQYF.

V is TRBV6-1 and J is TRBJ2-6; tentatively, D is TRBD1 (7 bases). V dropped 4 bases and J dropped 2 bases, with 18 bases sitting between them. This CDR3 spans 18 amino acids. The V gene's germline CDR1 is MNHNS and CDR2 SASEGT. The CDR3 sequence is CASSGTDREVTGANVLTF. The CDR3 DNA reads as TGTGCCAGCAGTGGAACCGACAGGGAGGTTACTGGGGCCAACGTCCTGACTTTC.

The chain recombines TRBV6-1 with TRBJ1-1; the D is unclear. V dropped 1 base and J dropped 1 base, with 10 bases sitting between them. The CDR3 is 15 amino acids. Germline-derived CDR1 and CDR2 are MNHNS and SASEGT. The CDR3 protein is CASSEVRHTNTEAFF. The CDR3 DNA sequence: TGTGCCAGCAGTGAAGTCCGACATACGAACACTGAAGCTTTCTTT.

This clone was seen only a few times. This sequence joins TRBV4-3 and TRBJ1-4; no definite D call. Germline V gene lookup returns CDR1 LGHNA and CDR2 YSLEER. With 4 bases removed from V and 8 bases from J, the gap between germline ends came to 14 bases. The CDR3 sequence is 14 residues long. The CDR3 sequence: CASSLTFSGEKLFF. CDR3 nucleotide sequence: TGCGCCAGCAGCCTTACATTCAGCGGGGAAAAACTGTTTTTT.

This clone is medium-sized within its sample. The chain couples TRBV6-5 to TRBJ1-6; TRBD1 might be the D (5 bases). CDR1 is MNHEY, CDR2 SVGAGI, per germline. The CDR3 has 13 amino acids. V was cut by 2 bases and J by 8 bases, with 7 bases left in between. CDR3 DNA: TGTGCCAGCAGTTACGGGGGGGATTCACCCCTCCACTTT. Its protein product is CASSYGGDSPLHF.

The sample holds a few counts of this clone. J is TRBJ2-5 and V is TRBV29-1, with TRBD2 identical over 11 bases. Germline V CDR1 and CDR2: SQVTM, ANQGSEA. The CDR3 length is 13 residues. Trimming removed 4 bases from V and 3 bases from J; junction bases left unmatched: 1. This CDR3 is CSVATSGEETQYF. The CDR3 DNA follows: TGCAGCGTTGCGACTAGCGGGGAAGAGACCCAGTACTTC. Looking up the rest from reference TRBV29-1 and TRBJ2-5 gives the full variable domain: SAVISQKPSRDICQRGTSLTIQCQVDSQVTMMFWYRQQPGQSLTLIATANQGSEATYESGFVIDKFPISRPNLTFSTLTVSNMSPEDSSIYLCSVATSGEETQYFGPGTRLLVL.

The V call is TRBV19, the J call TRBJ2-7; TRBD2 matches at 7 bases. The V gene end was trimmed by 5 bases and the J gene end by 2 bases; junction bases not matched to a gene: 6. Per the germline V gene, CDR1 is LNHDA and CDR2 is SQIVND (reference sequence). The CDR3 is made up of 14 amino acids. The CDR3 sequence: CASSAFGGTYEQYF. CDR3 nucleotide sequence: TGTGCCAGTAGTGCCTTCGGGGGGACCTACGAGCAGTACTTC.

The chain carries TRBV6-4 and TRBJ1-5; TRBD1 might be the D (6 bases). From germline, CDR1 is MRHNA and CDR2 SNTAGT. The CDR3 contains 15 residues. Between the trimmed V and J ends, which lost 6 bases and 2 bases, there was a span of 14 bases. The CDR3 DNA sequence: TGTGCCAGCAGGGTCAGGGGTGAAGGCAATCAGCCCCAGCATTTT. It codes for CASRVRGEGNQPQHF.

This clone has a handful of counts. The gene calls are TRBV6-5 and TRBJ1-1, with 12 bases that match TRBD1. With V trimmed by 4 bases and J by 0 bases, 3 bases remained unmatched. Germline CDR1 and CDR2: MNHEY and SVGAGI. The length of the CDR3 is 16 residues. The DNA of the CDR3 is TGTGCCAGCAGTTTCGGGACAGGGGGCATGAACACTGAAGCTTTCTTT. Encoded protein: CASSFGTGGMNTEAFF.

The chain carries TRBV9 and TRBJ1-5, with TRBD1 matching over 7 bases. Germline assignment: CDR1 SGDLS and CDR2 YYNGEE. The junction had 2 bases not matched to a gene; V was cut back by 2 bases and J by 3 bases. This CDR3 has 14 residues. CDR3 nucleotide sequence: TGTGCCAGCAGCGTGACAGGGTCCAATCAGCCCCAGCATTTT. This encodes CASSVTGSNQPQHF.

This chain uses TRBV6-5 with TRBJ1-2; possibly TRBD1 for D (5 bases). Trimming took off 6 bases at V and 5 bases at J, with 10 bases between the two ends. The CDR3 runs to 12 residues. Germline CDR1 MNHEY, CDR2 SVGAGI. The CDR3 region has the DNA TGTGCCAGCAGGGAGCAGGGTTATGGCTACACCTTC. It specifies CASREQGYGYTF.